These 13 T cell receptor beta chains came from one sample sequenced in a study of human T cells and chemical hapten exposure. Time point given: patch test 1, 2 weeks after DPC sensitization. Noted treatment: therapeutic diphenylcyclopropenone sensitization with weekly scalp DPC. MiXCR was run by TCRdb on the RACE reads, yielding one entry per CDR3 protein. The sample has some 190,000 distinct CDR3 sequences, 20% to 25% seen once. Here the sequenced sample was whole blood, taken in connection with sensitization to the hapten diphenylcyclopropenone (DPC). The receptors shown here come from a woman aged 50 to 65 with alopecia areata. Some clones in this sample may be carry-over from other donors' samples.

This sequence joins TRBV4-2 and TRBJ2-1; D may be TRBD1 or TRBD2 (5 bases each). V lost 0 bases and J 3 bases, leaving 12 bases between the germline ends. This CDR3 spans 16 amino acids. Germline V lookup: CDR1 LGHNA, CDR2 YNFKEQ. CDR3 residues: CASSQEGEPSYNEQFF. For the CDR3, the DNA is TGTGCCAGCAGCCAAGAGGGGGAGCCCAGCTACAATGAGCAGTTCTTC.

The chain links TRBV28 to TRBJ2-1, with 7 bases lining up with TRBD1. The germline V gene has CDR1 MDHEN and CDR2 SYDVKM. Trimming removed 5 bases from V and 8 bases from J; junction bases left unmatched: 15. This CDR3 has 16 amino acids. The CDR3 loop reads CASSRTGAPLGDEQFF. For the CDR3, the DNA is TGTGCCAGCAGTCGTACAGGGGCGCCCCTCGGGGATGAGCAGTTCTTC.

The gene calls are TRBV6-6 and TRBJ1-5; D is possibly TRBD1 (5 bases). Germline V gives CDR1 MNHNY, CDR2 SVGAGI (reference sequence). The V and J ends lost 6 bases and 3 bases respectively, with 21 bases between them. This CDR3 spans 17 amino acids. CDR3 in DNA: TGTGCCAGCAGCTCACGACAATTAGGGGTTACCAATCAGCCCCAGCATTTT. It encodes CASSSRQLGVTNQPQHF.

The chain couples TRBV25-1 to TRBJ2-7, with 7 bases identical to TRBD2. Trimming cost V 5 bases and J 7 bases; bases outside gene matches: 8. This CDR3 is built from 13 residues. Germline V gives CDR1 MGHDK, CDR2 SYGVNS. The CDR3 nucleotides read TGTGCCAGCAGTTCGGGAGGAATGGGAGAGCAGTACTTC. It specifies CASSSGGMGEQYF.

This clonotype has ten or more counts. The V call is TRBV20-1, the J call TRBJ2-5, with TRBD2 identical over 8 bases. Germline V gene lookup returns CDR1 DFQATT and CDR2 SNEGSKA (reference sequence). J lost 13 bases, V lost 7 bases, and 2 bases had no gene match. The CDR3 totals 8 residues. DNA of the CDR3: TGCAGTGTCGCGGGAGGGTACTTC. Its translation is CSVAGGYF.

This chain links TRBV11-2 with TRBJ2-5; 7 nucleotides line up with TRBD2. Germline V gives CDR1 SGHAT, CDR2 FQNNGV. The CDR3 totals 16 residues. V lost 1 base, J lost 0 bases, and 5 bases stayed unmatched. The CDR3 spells CASSLGLADYQETQYF. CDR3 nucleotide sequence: TGTGCCAGCAGCTTAGGGCTAGCGGACTACCAAGAGACCCAGTACTTC.

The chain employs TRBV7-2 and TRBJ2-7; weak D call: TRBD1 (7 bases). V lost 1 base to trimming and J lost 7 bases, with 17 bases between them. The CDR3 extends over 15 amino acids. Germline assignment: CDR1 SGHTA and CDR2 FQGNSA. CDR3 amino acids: CASSLGTGGIREQYF. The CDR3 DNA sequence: TGTGCCAGCAGCTTAGGGACAGGAGGGATTCGGGAGCAGTACTTC.

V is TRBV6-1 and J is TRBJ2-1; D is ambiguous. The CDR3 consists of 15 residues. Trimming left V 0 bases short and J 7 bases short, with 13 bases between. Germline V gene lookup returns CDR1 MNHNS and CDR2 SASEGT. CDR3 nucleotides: TGTGCCAGCAGTGAAGCCGGCTTTTCTAGGAATGAGCAGTTCTTC. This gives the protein CASSEAGFSRNEQFF.

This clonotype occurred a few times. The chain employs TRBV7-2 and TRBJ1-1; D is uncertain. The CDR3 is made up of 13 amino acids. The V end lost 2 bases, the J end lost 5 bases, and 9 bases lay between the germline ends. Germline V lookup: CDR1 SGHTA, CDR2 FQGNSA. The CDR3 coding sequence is TGTGCCAGCAGCTTAAGTGAGATGACTGAAGCTTTCTTT. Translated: CASSLSEMTEAFF.

The CDR3 DNA is TGCAGAACCAACTCGATCTACAATGAGCAGTTCTTC. The encoded protein is CRTNSIYNEQFF. This chain connects TRBV20-1 to TRBJ2-1; D is unresolved. Per germline, CDR1 DFQATT and CDR2 SNEGSKA (reference sequence). The CDR3 is made up of 12 amino acids.

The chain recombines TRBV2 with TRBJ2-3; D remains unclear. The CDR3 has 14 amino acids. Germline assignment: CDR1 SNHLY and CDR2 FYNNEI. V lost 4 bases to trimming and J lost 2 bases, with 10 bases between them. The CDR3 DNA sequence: TGTGCCAGCAGTGCTGCAAAGACCACAGATACGCAGTATTTT. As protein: CASSAAKTTDTQYF.

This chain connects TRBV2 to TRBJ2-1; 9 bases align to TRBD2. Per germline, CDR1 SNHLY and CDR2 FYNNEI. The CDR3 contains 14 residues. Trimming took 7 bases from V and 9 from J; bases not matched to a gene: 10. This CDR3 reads CASTEREVSGEQFF. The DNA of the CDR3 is TGTGCCAGCACAGAGCGGGAGGTTAGCGGTGAGCAGTTCTTC.

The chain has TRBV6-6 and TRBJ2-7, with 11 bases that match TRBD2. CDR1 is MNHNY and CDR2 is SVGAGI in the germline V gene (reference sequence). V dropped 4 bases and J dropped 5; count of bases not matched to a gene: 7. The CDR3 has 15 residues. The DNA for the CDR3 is TGTGCCAGCAGTTTACTAGCGGGAGAGAGTGACGAGCAGTACTTC. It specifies CASSLLAGESDEQYF.